The text below deals with one T cell receptor beta chain. Per the study methods: Amplified reference gene primers provided the basis for estimating nucleated cell counts. This table comes from immunoSEQ multiplex PCR, and its TCRdb copy is limited to in-frame clones, with some not included. The V and J calls and clone size are taken from that table; D and trimming were inferred from the DNA. Among roughly 160,000 clones listed, approximately 86% were seen once. The Seattle patients, enrolled during active infection, were followed longitudinally. This sample was included in a study of blood T cell repertoires in COVID-19. Study background: Sites across the United States, Italy and Spain contributed samples from acute and convalescent COVID-19.

The CDR3 loop spans 12 amino acids. Germline V lookup: CDR1 KGHSH, CDR2 LQKENI. The V and J ends lost 5 bases and 2 bases respectively, with 7 bases between them. This TCR derives from a man in his 60s with COVID-19, enrolled during active disease. The chain links TRBV18 to TRBJ2-7; unclear D gene. Sequencing used peripheral blood. The CDR3 loop is CASSGTAYEQYF. CDR3 nucleotides: TGTGCCAGCTCAGGAACAGCCTACGAGCAGTACTTC. The entire variable domain, with the rest obtained from reference TRBV18 and TRBJ2-7, is as follows: NAGVMQNPRHLVRRRGQEARLRCSPMKGHSHVYWYRQLPEEGLKFMVYLQKENIIDESGMPKERFSAEFPKEGPSILRIQQVVRGDSAAYFCASSGTAYEQYFGPGTRLTVT.